This is a list of T cell receptor beta chains from one sample in a study of technical replicates of blood from a few donors. Profiling relied on immunoSEQ multiplex PCR, and the TCRdb table lists in-frame clones only, not all of them. Here the sample spans about 97,000 clones, 96% being singletons. The sequenced sample consisted of T cells isolated from PBMCs. These TCRs come from a human donor in good health. Both conserved end residues are part of each CDR3. A D gene is named only where the DNA matches it firmly. Expanded clones are given a class, and other clones once, few, many or no size at all.

d_gene: .
v_gene: TRBV5-6
abundance: .
j_gene: TRBJ1-2
CDR3aa: CASSLADRGYGYTF
CDR3nt: TGTGCCAGCAGCTTGGCGGATCGGGGGTATGGCTACACCTTC

d_gene: TRBD2
v_gene: TRBV9
abundance: .
j_gene: TRBJ2-1
CDR3aa: CASSVGTPSGNKNEQFF
CDR3nt: TGTGCCAGCAGCGTAGGAACACCTAGCGGGAATAAAAATGAGCAGTTCTTC

d_gene: .
v_gene: TRBV21-1
abundance: .
j_gene: TRBJ2-6
CDR3aa: CASSKVRVPRGLRSGANVLTF
CDR3nt: TGTGCCAGCAGCAAAGTAAGAGTTCCCAGGGGTCTACGGTCTGGGGCCAACGTCCTGACTTTC

d_gene: TRBD1
v_gene: TRBV6-5
abundance: .
j_gene: TRBJ2-7
CDR3aa: CASSYSGDRGHEQYF
CDR3nt: TGTGCCAGCAGTTACTCGGGGGACAGGGGGCACGAGCAGTACTTC

d_gene: TRBD1
v_gene: TRBV27
abundance: .
j_gene: TRBJ2-1
CDR3aa: CASSLVGTGAREQFF
CDR3nt: TGTGCCAGCAGTTTAGTCGGGACAGGGGCGCGTGAGCAGTTCTTC

d_gene: TRBD1
v_gene: TRBV6-1
abundance: .
j_gene: TRBJ2-5
CDR3aa: CASRKVSGGGETQYF
CDR3nt: TGTGCCAGCAGGAAGGTGTCAGGGGGCGGGGAGACCCAGTACTTC

d_gene: TRBD1
v_gene: TRBV7-9
abundance: .
j_gene: TRBJ1-2
CDR3aa: CASSLVGQAHGYTF
CDR3nt: TGTGCCAGCAGCTTAGTGGGACAGGCCCATGGCTACACCTTC

d_gene: .
v_gene: TRBV7-6
abundance: .
j_gene: TRBJ2-7
CDR3aa: CASSHAGDGYEQYF
CDR3nt: TGTGCCAGCAGCCACGCAGGGGACGGCTACGAGCAGTACTTC

d_gene: .
v_gene: TRBV7-2
abundance: .
j_gene: TRBJ2-5
CDR3aa: CASTRPGIGETQYF
CDR3nt: TGTGCCAGCACTAGACCAGGGATTGGCGAGACCCAGTACTTC

d_gene: TRBD1
v_gene: TRBV27
abundance: .
j_gene: TRBJ2-5
CDR3aa: CASSLLQGAGETQYF
CDR3nt: TGTGCCAGCAGTTTATTGCAGGGGGCTGGGGAGACCCAGTACTTC

d_gene: TRBD1
v_gene: TRBV29-1
abundance: .
j_gene: TRBJ1-5
CDR3aa: CSVGQGTNQPQHF
CDR3nt: TGCAGCGTTGGACAGGGTACCAATCAGCCCCAGCATTTT

d_gene: .
v_gene: TRBV27
abundance: .
j_gene: TRBJ1-6
CDR3aa: CASSWGVRSPLHF
CDR3nt: TGTGCCAGTTCTTGGGGGGTAAGATCACCCCTCCACTTT

d_gene: .
v_gene: TRBV7-7
abundance: .
j_gene: TRBJ2-7
CDR3aa: CASSLSYGTPDEQYF
CDR3nt: TGTGCCAGCAGCTTATCGTATGGGACTCCCGACGAGCAGTACTTC

d_gene: .
v_gene: TRBV4-2
abundance: .
j_gene: TRBJ1-2
CDR3aa: CASSQDSGQIPGYTF
CDR3nt: TGTGCCAGCAGCCAAGATAGCGGGCAGATACCAGGCTACACCTTC

d_gene: .
v_gene: TRBV11-3
abundance: once
j_gene: TRBJ2-3
CDR3aa: CASSPPVAADTQYF
CDR3nt: TGTGCCAGCAGCCCCCCCGTGGCGGCAGATACGCAGTATTTT

d_gene: .
v_gene: TRBV7-8
abundance: .
j_gene: TRBJ2-5
CDR3aa: CASSLSGPQVETQYF
CDR3nt: TGTGCCAGCAGCTTATCTGGGCCTCAAGTGGAGACCCAGTACTTC

d_gene: .
v_gene: TRBV5-3
abundance: .
j_gene: TRBJ2-1
CDR3aa: CARRNYGSRFYNEQFF
CDR3nt: TGTGCCAGACGAAACTACGGGAGTAGGTTCTACAATGAGCAGTTCTTC

d_gene: TRBD2
v_gene: TRBV10-1
abundance: .
j_gene: TRBJ2-2
CDR3aa: CASSESLAGTGELFF
CDR3nt: TGCGCCAGCAGTGAGAGCCTAGCGGGAACCGGGGAGCTGTTTTTT

d_gene: TRBD2
v_gene: TRBV28
abundance: .
j_gene: TRBJ2-1
CDR3aa: CASSGTSGRGAYNEQFF
CDR3nt: TGTGCCAGCAGTGGGACTAGCGGGAGAGGGGCCTACAATGAGCAGTTCTTC

d_gene: TRBD2
v_gene: TRBV10-1
abundance: .
j_gene: TRBJ2-7
CDR3aa: CASSGTGLAGASNSYEQYF
CDR3nt: TGCGCCAGCAGTGGAACAGGACTAGCGGGAGCGTCCAATTCCTACGAGCAGTACTTC

d_gene: .
v_gene: TRBV6-5
abundance: once
j_gene: TRBJ1-1
CDR3aa: CASSGGKNTEAFF
CDR3nt: TGTGCCAGCAGTGGGGGGAAGAACACTGAAGCTTTCTTT

d_gene: .
v_gene: TRBV28
abundance: .
j_gene: TRBJ2-2
CDR3aa: CASSFEMALLANTGELFF
CDR3nt: TGTGCCAGCAGTTTTGAAATGGCATTACTAGCTAACACCGGGGAGCTGTTTTTT

d_gene: .
v_gene: TRBV11-2
abundance: once
j_gene: TRBJ2-7
CDR3aa: CASERDWGYEQYF
CDR3nt: TGTGCCAGCGAAAGGGACTGGGGGTACGAGCAGTACTTC

d_gene: TRBD2
v_gene: TRBV7-9
abundance: .
j_gene: TRBJ2-5
CDR3aa: CASSLGSSGTAETQYF
CDR3nt: TGTGCCAGCAGCTTAGGCTCTAGCGGGACGGCAGAGACCCAGTACTTC

d_gene: .
v_gene: TRBV27
abundance: once
j_gene: TRBJ2-7
CDR3aa: CASSALTRRPSYEQYF
CDR3nt: TGTGCCAGCAGTGCACTCACTAGGCGGCCTTCCTACGAGCAGTACTTC

d_gene: TRBD2
v_gene: TRBV27
abundance: .
j_gene: TRBJ2-7
CDR3aa: CASSLNRIAGGYEQYF
CDR3nt: TGTGCCAGCAGTTTAAATCGTATAGCGGGAGGGTACGAGCAGTACTTC

d_gene: TRBD1
v_gene: TRBV5-1
abundance: .
j_gene: TRBJ2-7
CDR3aa: CASSLVQGAGYEQYF
CDR3nt: TGCGCCAGCAGCTTGGTTCAGGGGGCGGGCTACGAGCAGTACTTC

d_gene: .
v_gene: TRBV6-5
abundance: .
j_gene: TRBJ1-2
CDR3aa: CASSPASVGGYTF
CDR3nt: TGTGCCAGCAGTCCCGCTAGCGTAGGGGGCTACACCTTC

d_gene: TRBD1
v_gene: TRBV13
abundance: .
j_gene: TRBJ1-3
CDR3aa: CASSSVRTGGIAGNTIYF
CDR3nt: TGTGCCAGCAGCTCAGTCCGGACAGGGGGTATCGCTGGAAACACCATATATTTT

d_gene: TRBD1
v_gene: TRBV5-1
abundance: .
j_gene: TRBJ2-7
CDR3aa: CASSQGDRDAYEQYF
CDR3nt: TGCGCCAGCAGTCAAGGCGACAGGGACGCCTACGAGCAGTACTTC

d_gene: TRBD1
v_gene: TRBV19
abundance: few
j_gene: TRBJ1-2
CDR3aa: CASSPRQGSDYGYTF
CDR3nt: TGTGCCAGTAGTCCGAGACAGGGCTCGGACTATGGCTACACCTTC

d_gene: TRBD1
v_gene: TRBV2
abundance: .
j_gene: TRBJ2-5
CDR3aa: CASRADREETQYF
CDR3nt: TGTGCCAGCAGGGCGGACAGGGAAGAGACCCAGTACTTC

d_gene: TRBD1
v_gene: TRBV7-9
abundance: .
j_gene: TRBJ2-7
CDR3aa: CASSFRDRTYEQYF
CDR3nt: TGTGCCAGCAGCTTCCGGGACAGAACCTACGAGCAGTACTTC

d_gene: .
v_gene: TRBV2
abundance: .
j_gene: TRBJ1-5
CDR3aa: CASSDRRTGQPQHF
CDR3nt: TGTGCCAGCAGTGATCGGAGAACGGGGCAGCCCCAGCATTTT

d_gene: .
v_gene: TRBV4-1
abundance: .
j_gene: TRBJ2-3
CDR3aa: CASSQGRVDTQYF
CDR3nt: TGCGCCAGCAGCCAAGGCCGGGTAGATACGCAGTATTTT

d_gene: TRBD2
v_gene: TRBV4-1
abundance: .
j_gene: TRBJ2-5
CDR3aa: CASSQVAGGETQYF
CDR3nt: TGCGCCAGCAGCCAAGTGGCCGGGGGGGAGACCCAGTACTTC

d_gene: .
v_gene: TRBV14
abundance: .
j_gene: TRBJ2-2
CDR3aa: CASSPVSGTTGELFF
CDR3nt: TGTGCCAGCAGCCCCGTGTCAGGTACCACCGGGGAGCTGTTTTTT

d_gene: .
v_gene: TRBV7-9
abundance: .
j_gene: TRBJ2-3
CDR3aa: CASSRQGRDTQYF
CDR3nt: TGTGCCAGCAGCCGTCAGGGTCGAGATACGCAGTATTTT

d_gene: .
v_gene: TRBV10-3
abundance: once
j_gene: TRBJ1-5
CDR3aa: CAISEGQGGQPQHF
CDR3nt: TGTGCCATCAGTGAAGGGCAGGGTGGTCAGCCCCAGCATTTT

d_gene: .
v_gene: TRBV6-5
abundance: .
j_gene: TRBJ1-6
CDR3aa: CASSFRPSSYNSPLHF
CDR3nt: TGTGCCAGCAGTTTCCGTCCCAGCTCCTATAATTCACCCCTCCACTTT

d_gene: .
v_gene: TRBV27
abundance: .
j_gene: TRBJ2-7
CDR3aa: CASSFRQSNIYEQYF
CDR3nt: TGTGCCAGCAGTTTTCGACAGTCCAATATCTACGAGCAGTACTTC

d_gene: TRBD1
v_gene: TRBV9
abundance: .
j_gene: TRBJ2-5
CDR3aa: CASSQAGTEKETQYF
CDR3nt: TGTGCCAGCAGCCAAGCCGGGACAGAGAAAGAGACCCAGTACTTC

d_gene: TRBD1
v_gene: TRBV27
abundance: once
j_gene: TRBJ2-1
CDR3aa: CASSLDWTGGPDEQFF
CDR3nt: TGTGCCAGCAGTTTAGATTGGACAGGGGGCCCGGATGAGCAGTTCTTC

d_gene: TRBD1
v_gene: TRBV6-5
abundance: .
j_gene: TRBJ1-1
CDR3aa: CASTGQGATTEAFF
CDR3nt: TGTGCCAGCACCGGACAGGGGGCAACCACTGAAGCTTTCTTT

d_gene: TRBD1
v_gene: TRBV5-6
abundance: .
j_gene: TRBJ2-3
CDR3aa: CASSLVRQGVSDTQYF
CDR3nt: TGTGCCAGCAGCTTGGTGAGACAGGGAGTTTCGGATACGCAGTATTTT

d_gene: TRBD2
v_gene: TRBV27
abundance: .
j_gene: TRBJ2-1
CDR3aa: CASSLSMTSQQFF
CDR3nt: TGTGCCAGCAGTTTATCGATGACTAGCCAGCAGTTCTTC

d_gene: .
v_gene: TRBV27
abundance: .
j_gene: TRBJ2-7
CDR3aa: CASSLSPGTYEQYF
CDR3nt: TGTGCCAGCAGTTTATCTCCAGGGACCTACGAGCAGTACTTC

d_gene: .
v_gene: TRBV29-1
abundance: once
j_gene: TRBJ2-1
CDR3aa: CSTRGSGLHNEQFF
CDR3nt: TGCAGCACCCGAGGTAGTGGGTTGCACAATGAGCAGTTCTTC

d_gene: .
v_gene: TRBV9
abundance: .
j_gene: TRBJ1-1
CDR3aa: CASSLGGDTEAFF
CDR3nt: TGTGCCAGCAGCCTCGGGGGTGACACTGAAGCTTTCTTT

d_gene: TRBD1
v_gene: TRBV9
abundance: .
j_gene: TRBJ2-2
CDR3aa: CASSVGTGGRSGELFF
CDR3nt: TGTGCCAGCAGCGTAGGGACAGGGGGCAGATCCGGGGAGCTGTTTTTT

d_gene: .
v_gene: TRBV7-8
abundance: once
j_gene: TRBJ1-5
CDR3aa: CASRQGVRDNQPQHF
CDR3nt: TGTGCCAGCAGGCAGGGTGTCAGAGACAATCAGCCCCAGCATTTT

d_gene: TRBD2
v_gene: TRBV6-1
abundance: .
j_gene: TRBJ2-3
CDR3aa: CASSDMGGTTDTQYF
CDR3nt: TGTGCCAGCAGTGATATGGGAGGGACTACAGATACGCAGTATTTT

d_gene: .
v_gene: TRBV19
abundance: .
j_gene: TRBJ2-5
CDR3aa: CASSGGGANQETQYF
CDR3nt: TGTGCCAGTAGTGGCGGAGGAGCCAACCAAGAGACCCAGTACTTC

d_gene: .
v_gene: TRBV29-1
abundance: .
j_gene: TRBJ1-2
CDR3aa: CSVRQANYGYTF
CDR3nt: TGCAGCGTTCGACAGGCAAACTATGGCTACACCTTC

d_gene: .
v_gene: TRBV5-5
abundance: .
j_gene: TRBJ2-1
CDR3aa: CASSLLVREYNEQFF
CDR3nt: TGTGCCAGCAGCTTGTTGGTCAGGGAATACAATGAGCAGTTCTTC

d_gene: TRBD2
v_gene: TRBV6-5
abundance: .
j_gene: TRBJ2-7
CDR3aa: CASSPGAGALYEQYF
CDR3nt: TGTGCCAGCAGTCCCGGAGCGGGGGCCCTATACGAGCAGTACTTC

d_gene: .
v_gene: TRBV6-5
abundance: .
j_gene: TRBJ2-5
CDR3aa: CASSQVGTRGETQYF
CDR3nt: TGTGCCAGCAGTCAGGTTGGGACAAGAGGGGAGACCCAGTACTTC

d_gene: TRBD2
v_gene: TRBV19
abundance: once
j_gene: TRBJ2-5
CDR3aa: CASRKHRTSEQETQYF
CDR3nt: TGTGCCAGTAGAAAGCACCGGACTAGCGAGCAAGAGACCCAGTACTTC

d_gene: TRBD1
v_gene: TRBV27
abundance: .
j_gene: TRBJ2-5
CDR3aa: CASSFSPLPTGGETQYF
CDR3nt: TGTGCCAGCAGTTTTTCTCCCCTACCGACAGGGGGAGAGACCCAGTACTTC